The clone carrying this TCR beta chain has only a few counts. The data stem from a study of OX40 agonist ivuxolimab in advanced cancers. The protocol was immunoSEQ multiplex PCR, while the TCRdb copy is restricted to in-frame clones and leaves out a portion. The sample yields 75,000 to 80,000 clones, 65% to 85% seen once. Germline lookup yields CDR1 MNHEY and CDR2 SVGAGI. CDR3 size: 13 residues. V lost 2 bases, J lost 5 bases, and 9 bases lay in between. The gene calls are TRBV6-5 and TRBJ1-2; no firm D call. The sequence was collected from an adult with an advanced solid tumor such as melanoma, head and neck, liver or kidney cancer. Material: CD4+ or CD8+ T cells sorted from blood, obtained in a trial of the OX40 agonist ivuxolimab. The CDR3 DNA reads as TGTGCCAGCAGTTACGGCCCTTTGTATGGCTACACCTTC. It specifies CASSYGPLYGYTF.